Each of the 24 T cell receptor beta chains below was sequenced from the same sample in a study of T-cell reconstitution after alpha-beta-depleted transplantation in children. The library targeted TCRbeta and was prepared with unique molecular identifiers. One entry per CDR3 protein, called by TCRdb with MiXCR from the PCR reads. The table records some 140,000 distinct CDR3 sequences, roughly 10% of them present only once. Sequencing was performed on PBMCs, mostly from graft donor cells, taken 180 days after TCRalphabeta/CD19-depleted stem cell transplant. These receptors were collected from a girl in the first two years of life who had a stem cell transplant for combined immunodeficiency, so the T cells may come from the graft donor.

The rearrangement links TRBV5-1 to TRBJ2-6; D not resolved. This CDR3 comprises 13 residues. Trimming cost V 7 bases and J 2 bases, with 7 bases left between them. From germline, CDR1 is SGHRS and CDR2 YFSETQ. CDR3 nucleotides: TGCGCCAGCGGTGTGGCTGGGGCCAACGTCCTGACTTTC. Translation gives CASGVAGANVLTF.

In its sample, this clonotype was seen a few times. This chain's CDR3 is CASSALQGDEQYF. CDR3 nucleotides: TGCGCCAGCAGCGCCCTACAGGGAGACGAGCAGTACTTC. The J gene is TRBJ2-7, the V gene TRBV5-1; tentatively, D is TRBD1 (6 bases). The CDR3 is 13 residues long. Trimming pared 4 bases from V and 5 bases from J, leaving 13 bases between. Looked up from germline, CDR1 is SGHRS and CDR2 is YFSETQ.

This clonotype was seen a handful of times. V and J are TRBV20-1 and TRBJ2-1; 8 nucleotides align to TRBD2. Germline V gives CDR1 DFQATT, CDR2 SNEGSKA (reference sequence). This CDR3 has 15 amino acids. As DNA, the CDR3 is TGCAGCGCTGCCGACTTTAGCGGGGACCCCAATGAGCAGTTCTTC. This encodes CSAADFSGDPNEQFF.

This clonotype was observed at least ten times. J is TRBJ2-5 and V is TRBV6-1; 12 nucleotides align to TRBD2. There are 14 residues in the CDR3. Trimming took 6 bases from V and 5 from J; bases not matched to a gene: 4. Germline V gene lookup returns CDR1 MNHNS and CDR2 SASEGT. The CDR3 loop is CASRRLAGVETQYF. The CDR3 DNA reads TGTGCCAGCAGACGACTAGCGGGGGTGGAGACCCAGTACTTC.

This clonotype was seen at least ten times. The V call is TRBV5-1, the J call TRBJ2-1, with D perhaps TRBD2 (5 bases). CDR3 size: 14 residues. Trimming removed 4 bases from V and 5 bases from J, with 13 bases in between. Germline values: CDR1 SGHRS, CDR2 YFSETQ. The chain's CDR3 is CASSPLTRDNEQFF. The CDR3, as DNA: TGCGCCAGCAGCCCTTTAACTAGAGACAATGAGCAGTTCTTC.

The V gene is TRBV12-3 or TRBV12-4, the J gene TRBJ2-7, with D unclear. The ends were cut back, 1 base at V and 2 bases at J, with 6 bases in the middle. The CDR3 is 13 residues long. The CDR3 coding sequence is TGTGCCAGCAGTTTAGACCCGGCCTACGAGCAGTACTTC. Protein product: CASSLDPAYEQYF.

This clonotype was recorded a few times. This chain links TRBV20-1 with TRBJ2-7; maybe TRBD1 (5 bases). Germline CDR1 DFQATT, CDR2 SNEGSKA (reference sequence). There are 15 residues in the CDR3. CDR3 amino acids: CSAKGSVGNSYEQYF. DNA of the CDR3: TGCAGCGCAAAGGGGTCTGTTGGCAACTCCTACGAGCAGTACTTC.

The chain carries TRBV5-1 and TRBJ2-7; a weak D match, TRBD1 (6 bases). The CDR3 is 14 amino acids. V was clipped by 1 base and J by 2 bases, with 10 bases between them. Germline V gives CDR1 SGHRS, CDR2 YFSETQ. The CDR3 nucleotides read TGCGCCAGCAGCTTGCTGCAGGGGACCTACGAGCAGTACTTC. Translation: CASSLLQGTYEQYF. The complete variable domain, with remaining parts taken from reference TRBV5-1 and TRBJ2-7, reads KAGVTQTPRYLIKTRGQQVTLSCSPISGHRSVSWYQQTPGQGLQFLFEYFSETQRNKGNFPGRFSGRQFSNSRSEMNVSTLELGDSALYLCASSLLQGTYEQYFGPGTRLTVT.

This clonotype has a handful of counts. Sequence at one end of the junction differs from germline and may be a read error. The chain links TRBV7-7 to TRBJ2-3, with 9 bases fitting TRBD1. The CDR3 contains 15 residues. From germline, CDR1 is SSHAT and CDR2 FNYEAQ (reference sequence). The CDR3 sequence: CASSPGTGRTDTQYF. For the CDR3, the DNA is TGTGCTAGCAGCCCTGGGACAGGGCGGACAGATACGCAGTATTTT.

This clonotype has only a few counts. The chain links TRBV7-3 to TRBJ2-7, with TRBD2 matching 14 bases. This CDR3 is built from 17 residues. V was pared by 1 base and J by 2 bases, with 4 bases of the junction left unmatched. Germline V gene lookup returns CDR1 SGHTA and CDR2 FQGTGA. CDR3 in amino acids: CASSLKGLAGVPYEQYF. DNA of the CDR3: TGTGCCAGCAGCTTAAAGGGACTAGCGGGAGTCCCCTACGAGCAGTACTTC.

This rearrangement joins TRBV28 to TRBJ2-7; 7 bases line up with TRBD2. This CDR3 is built from 13 residues. Germline V gene sequence: CDR1 MDHEN, CDR2 SYDVKM. Trimming cost V 2 bases and J 6 bases; bases outside gene matches: 4. The CDR3: CASSLQWGGEQYF. The CDR3 bases are TGTGCCAGCAGTTTACAATGGGGGGGCGAGCAGTACTTC.

This clonotype has a count of ten or more. The V gene is TRBV7-3, the J gene TRBJ2-3; D is ambiguous. CDR3 length: 14 residues. Germline V gene data show CDR1 as SGHTA and CDR2 as FQGTGA. V lost 2 bases to trimming and J lost 0 bases, with 6 bases between them. CDR3 DNA: TGTGCCAGCAGCTTACAGCATAGCACAGATACGCAGTATTTT. It is translated as CASSLQHSTDTQYF.

A few counts support this clonotype. This chain uses TRBV20-1 with TRBJ2-1, with 8 nucleotides matching TRBD2. The CDR3 has 18 residues. Germline assignment: CDR1 DFQATT and CDR2 SNEGSKA (reference sequence). J gave up 0 bases and V 2 bases, and 12 bases lay outside the gene matches. CDR3 in amino acids: CSARYHRGLESSYNEQFF. The CDR3 region has the DNA TGCAGTGCTAGATATCACCGGGGACTAGAGAGCTCCTACAATGAGCAGTTCTTC.

This clonotype has only a few counts. The CDR3 coding sequence is TGTGCCAGCAGAGGTGGGGTATTAAGCAATGAGCAGTTCTTC. It codes for CASRGGVLSNEQFF. The chain has TRBV2 and TRBJ2-1; no clear D gene. The CDR3 runs to 14 residues. Trimming removed 6 bases at V and 6 bases at J, with 15 bases between. From germline, CDR1 is SNHLY and CDR2 FYNNEI.

This clonotype was seen repeatedly, ten times or more. This chain links TRBV20-1 with TRBJ1-5, with D possibly TRBD1 on 6 matching bases. The V gene's germline CDR1 is DFQATT and CDR2 SNEGSKA (reference sequence). V was shortened by 4 bases and J by 2 bases, with 9 bases between the two germline ends. This CDR3 has 13 residues. The CDR3 protein is CSATRQGNQPQHF. CDR3 nucleotides: TGCAGTGCTACCCGACAGGGCAATCAGCCCCAGCATTTT.

This clonotype was counted only a few times. The genes are TRBV6-5 and TRBJ2-2; TRBD2 agrees at 14 bases. V was clipped by 2 bases and J by 6 bases; unmatched bases: 2. Germline CDR1 MNHEY, CDR2 SVGAGI. The CDR3 length is 16 residues. The CDR3 DNA sequence: TGTGCCAGCAGTTACGCGGGACTAGCGGGAGCCGGGGAGCTGTTTTTT. Its protein product is CASSYAGLAGAGELFF.

This clonotype was seen more than once but under ten times. V is TRBV29-1 and J is TRBJ2-1, with D uncertain. The CDR3 runs 16 residues. V lost 1 base and J 0 bases, leaving 13 bases between the germline ends. The germline gives CDR1 SQVTM, CDR2 ANQGSEA. The CDR3 sequence is CSVEAAGVSSYNEQFF. The CDR3 DNA reads as TGCAGCGTTGAAGCCGCAGGTGTTAGCTCCTACAATGAGCAGTTCTTC.

This clonotype came up a few times. The chain combines TRBV6-2 or TRBV6-3 with TRBJ2-7; possibly TRBD1 for D (6 bases). The V and J ends lost 2 bases and 3 bases respectively, with 17 bases between them. Germline V CDR1 and CDR2: MNHEY, SVGEGT. The CDR3 contains 16 residues. CDR3 region: CASSYRQVSINYEQYF. As DNA, the CDR3 is TGTGCCAGCAGTTACCGACAGGTTTCCATCAACTACGAGCAGTACTTC.

There are a few counts of this clonotype. The chain has TRBV6-6 and TRBJ2-2; no definite D call. This CDR3 comprises 11 residues. V lost 7 bases, J lost 7 bases, and 7 bases lay in between. Germline V gene sequence: CDR1 MNHNY, CDR2 SVGAGI (reference sequence). The CDR3 DNA reads TGTGCCAGCACCGAGAGCGGGGAGCTGTTTTTT. Translation gives CASTESGELFF.

This clonotype was observed many times. This chain connects TRBV6-2 or TRBV6-3 to TRBJ1-5; D might be TRBD1 (6 bases). The germline V and J ends were trimmed by 6 bases and 4 bases, with 10 bases remaining between them. The CDR3 is 13 amino acids. The germline gives CDR1 MNHEY, CDR2 SVGEGT. CDR3 protein: CASRPTGNQPQHF. In DNA, the CDR3 is TGTGCCAGCAGACCTACAGGGAATCAGCCCCAGCATTTT.

The chain combines TRBV29-1 with TRBJ1-5; a weak D match, TRBD1 (6 bases). Trimming took 7 bases from V and 2 from J, leaving 12 bases between them. The CDR3 contains 13 residues. Germline V lookup: CDR1 SQVTM, CDR2 ANQGSEA. CDR3 amino acids: CSAAGAGNQPQHF. CDR3 nucleotide sequence: TGCAGCGCCGCGGGGGCTGGCAATCAGCCCCAGCATTTT.

This clonotype appeared many times. The chain joins TRBV5-4 to TRBJ1-1; D not certain. CDR3 length: 15 amino acids. Trimming pared 4 bases from V and 1 base from J, leaving 14 bases between. CDR1 and CDR2 from the germline V gene are SGHNT and YYREEE (reference sequence). This CDR3 reads CASSPPPGGNTEAFF. CDR3 nucleotide sequence: TGTGCCAGCAGCCCTCCCCCTGGAGGGAACACTGAAGCTTTCTTT.

The rearrangement joins TRBV28 to TRBJ2-7; D is perhaps TRBD1 (5 bases). Germline CDR1 is MDHEN and CDR2 is SYDVKM. CDR3 length equals 15 residues. The V gene lost 4 bases and the J gene lost 5 bases, with 18 bases spanning the gap. This CDR3 reads CASSSLRGRAHEQYF. CDR3 nucleotide sequence: TGTGCCAGCAGTTCCTTAAGGGGCAGGGCCCACGAGCAGTACTTC.

This clonotype was recorded at least ten times. This chain connects TRBV20-1 to TRBJ1-4, with 7 bases that match TRBD1. J lost 0 bases, V lost 3 bases, and 1 base had no gene match. The germline V gene has CDR1 DFQATT and CDR2 SNEGSKA (reference sequence). The CDR3 is 14 amino acids. The CDR3 sequence: CSARRGPTNEKLFF. Here the CDR3 DNA reads TGCAGTGCTAGGAGGGGGCCAACTAATGAAAAACTGTTTTTT.